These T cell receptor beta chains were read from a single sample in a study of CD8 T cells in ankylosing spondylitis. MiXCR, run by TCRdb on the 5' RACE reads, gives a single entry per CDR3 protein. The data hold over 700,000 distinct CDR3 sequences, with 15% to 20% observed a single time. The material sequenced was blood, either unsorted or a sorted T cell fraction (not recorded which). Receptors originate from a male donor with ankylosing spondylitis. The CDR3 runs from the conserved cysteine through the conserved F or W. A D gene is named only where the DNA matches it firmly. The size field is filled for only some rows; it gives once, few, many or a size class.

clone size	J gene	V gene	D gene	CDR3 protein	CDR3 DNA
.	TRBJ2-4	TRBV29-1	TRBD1	CSVPGTGGGKNIQYF	TGCAGCGTCCCTGGGACAGGGGGCGGCAAAAACATTCAGTACTTC
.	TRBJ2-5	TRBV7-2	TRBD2	CASSLASGGGQETQYF	TGTGCCAGCAGCTTAGCGTCGGGAGGGGGTCAAGAGACCCAGTACTTC
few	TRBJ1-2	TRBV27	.	CASSSLDRSYGYTF	TGTGCCAGCAGTTCCCTCGACAGGAGCTATGGCTACACCTTC
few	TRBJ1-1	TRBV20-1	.	CSASRDREAFF	TGCAGTGCTAGTAGGGACCGTGAAGCTTTCTTT
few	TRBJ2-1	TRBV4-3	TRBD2	CASSQELAESSYNEQFF	TGCGCCAGCAGCCAAGAGCTAGCGGAAAGCTCCTACAATGAGCAGTTCTTC
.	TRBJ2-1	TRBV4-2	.	CASSQDVDWDNEQFF	TGTGCCAGCAGCCAAGATGTCGACTGGGACAATGAGCAGTTCTTC
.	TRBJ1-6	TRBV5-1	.	CASSLTGANNSPLHF	TGCGCCAGCAGCTTGACAGGTGCCAATAATTCACCCCTCCACTTT
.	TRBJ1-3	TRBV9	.	CASSVDGTSGNTIYF	TGTGCCAGCAGCGTAGACGGAACCTCTGGAAACACCATATATTTT
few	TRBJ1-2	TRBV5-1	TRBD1	CASSLNEGGAAGGYTF	TGCGCCAGCAGCTTGAATGAAGGGGGCGCCGCCGGTGGCTACACCTTC
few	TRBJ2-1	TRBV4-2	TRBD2	CASSQDAHGTSGNNEQFF	TGTGCCAGCAGCCAAGACGCTCACGGGACTAGCGGTAACAATGAGCAGTTCTTC
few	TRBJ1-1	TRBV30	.	CASRGGRLEAFF	TGTGCCTCCCGAGGGGGGCGGCTTGAAGCTTTCTTT
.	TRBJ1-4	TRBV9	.	CASSPGTEEKLFF	TGTGCCAGCAGCCCGGGGACTGAAGAAAAACTGTTTTTT
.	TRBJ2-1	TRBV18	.	CASSPGIEINEQFF	TGTGCCAGCTCCCCCGGGATAGAAATCAATGAGCAGTTCTTC
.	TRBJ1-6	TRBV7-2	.	CASSSVGVDSPLHF	TGTGCCAGCAGCTCGGTGGGGGTCGATTCACCCCTCCACTTT
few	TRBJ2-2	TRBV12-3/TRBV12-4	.	CASGRTTNTGELFF	TGTGCCAGCGGGAGGACAACGAACACCGGGGAGCTGTTTTTT
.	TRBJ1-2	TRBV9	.	CASSPREGDGYTF	TGTGCCAGCAGCCCCCGGGAGGGTGATGGCTACACCTTC
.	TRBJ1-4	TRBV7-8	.	CASSLEYGPGGAKLFF	TGTGCCAGCAGCTTAGAATACGGACCCGGTGGGGCGAAACTGTTTTTT
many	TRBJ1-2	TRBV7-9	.	CASSLGLTYGYTF	TGTGCCAGCAGCTTGGGTCTAACCTATGGCTACACCTTC
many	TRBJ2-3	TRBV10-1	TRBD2	CASSDSTSGGYTQYF	TGCGCCAGCAGCGACTCGACTAGCGGGGGTTATACGCAGTATTTT
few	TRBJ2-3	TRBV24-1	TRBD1	CATSGTGGISTDTQYF	TGTGCCACCAGCGGGACAGGGGGCATCAGCACAGATACGCAGTATTTT
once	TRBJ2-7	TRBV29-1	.	CSVVGLYEQYF	TGCAGCGTTGTTGGGTTGTACGAGCAGTACTTC
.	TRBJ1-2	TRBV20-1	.	CSASAQGGGYTF	TGCAGTGCTAGTGCGCAGGGAGGTGGCTACACCTTC
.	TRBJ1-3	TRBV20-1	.	CSARDLQGNSGNTIYF	TGCAGTGCTAGAGATCTGCAGGGGAACTCTGGAAACACCATATATTTT
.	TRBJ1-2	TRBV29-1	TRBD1	CSVEEGTGDFYGYTF	TGCAGCGTTGAAGAAGGGACAGGGGACTTCTATGGCTACACCTTC
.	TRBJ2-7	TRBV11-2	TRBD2	CASSLEPPGIAGGWAYEQYF	TGTGCCAGCAGCTTAGAACCCCCCGGGATAGCGGGAGGATGGGCCTACGAGCAGTACTTC
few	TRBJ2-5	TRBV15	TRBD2	CATSINFSGAETQYF	TGTGCCACCAGCATTAACTTTAGCGGGGCAGAGACCCAGTACTTC
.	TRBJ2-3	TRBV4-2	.	CASSQVAISDTQYF	TGTGCCAGCAGCCAAGTTGCGATCTCAGATACGCAGTATTTT
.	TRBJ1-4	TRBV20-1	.	CSAREGTFNEKLFF	TGCAGTGCTAGAGAAGGGACGTTTAATGAAAAACTGTTTTTT
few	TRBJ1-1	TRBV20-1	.	CSARDPSRVNTEAFF	TGCAGTGCTAGAGATCCGAGCAGGGTGAACACTGAAGCTTTCTTT
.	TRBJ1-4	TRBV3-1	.	CASSQPGGYNEKLFF	TGTGCCAGCAGCCAACCGGGGGGTTATAATGAAAAACTGTTTTTT
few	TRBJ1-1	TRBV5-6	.	CASSLFNPGVRTEAFF	TGTGCCAGCAGCTTGTTCAACCCGGGGGTAAGAACTGAAGCTTTCTTT
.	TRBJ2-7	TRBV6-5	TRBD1	CASSYSWDSPYEQYF	TGTGCCAGCAGTTACTCGTGGGACAGCCCCTACGAGCAGTACTTC
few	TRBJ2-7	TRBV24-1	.	CATSDLFEQYF	TGTGCCACCAGTGATTTATTCGAGCAGTACTTC
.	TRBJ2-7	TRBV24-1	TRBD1	CATRETGGDEQYF	TGTGCCACCCGGGAGACAGGGGGCGACGAGCAGTACTTC
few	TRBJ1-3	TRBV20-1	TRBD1	CSARERGLGGNTIYF	TGCAGTGCTAGAGAAAGGGGGCTGGGTGGAAACACCATATATTTT
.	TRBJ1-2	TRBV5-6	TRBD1	CASSLGTGVFDGYTF	TGTGCCAGCAGCTTGGGGACAGGGGTGTTCGATGGCTACACCTTC
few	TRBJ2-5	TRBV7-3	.	CASSHRRGGTQYF	TGTGCCAGCAGCCACCGGCGGGGCGGGACCCAGTACTTC
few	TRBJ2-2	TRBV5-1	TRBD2	CASTVTSGTGELFF	TGCGCCAGCACGGTGACTAGCGGCACCGGGGAGCTGTTTTTT
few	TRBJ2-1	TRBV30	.	CAWSVQNEQFF	TGTGCCTGGAGTGTACAAAATGAGCAGTTCTTC
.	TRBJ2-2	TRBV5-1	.	CASSLGTAGNTGELFF	TGCGCCAGCAGCTTGGGGACGGCAGGAAACACCGGGGAGCTGTTTTTT
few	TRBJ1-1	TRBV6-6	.	CASSYSSQGEAFF	TGTGCCAGCAGTTACTCGAGCCAGGGTGAAGCTTTCTTT